The 28 T cell receptor beta chains given below trace back to one sample, sequenced in a study of shared clonotypes between healthy human individuals. Only in-frame clones appear in the TCRdb table, and some are missing; sequencing was by immunoSEQ multiplex PCR. Of about 2.4 million clones in the sample, around nine tenths were seen once. The material sequenced was naive CD4+ T cells sorted from blood. Subset described: CD45RA+ positively selected. The receptor source for this set is a man younger than 35 in good health.

The chain has TRBV2 and TRBJ1-1; unclear D gene. Germline lookup yields CDR1 SNHLY and CDR2 FYNNEI. CDR3 length: 11 amino acids. V lost 6 bases and J lost 2, with 4 bases in between. The DNA of the CDR3 is TGTGCCAGCAGGCAAAACACTGAAGCTTTCTTT. Translation gives CASRQNTEAFF.

The V and J genes are TRBV11-2 and TRBJ1-2, with D hard to call. The CDR3 length is 12 residues. Trimming shortened V by 5 bases and J by 8 bases, and 12 bases separated the two germline ends. Germline V gene lookup returns CDR1 SGHAT and CDR2 FQNNGV. CDR3 DNA: TGTGCCAGCAGCCTATCGGGTAGGGGCTACACCTTC. It is translated as CASSLSGRGYTF. The entire variable domain, with the rest obtained from reference TRBV11-2 and TRBJ1-2, is as follows: EAGVAQSPRYKIIEKRQSVAFWCNPISGHATLYWYQQILGQGPKLLIQFQNNGVVDDSQLPKDRFSAERLKGVDSTLKIQPAKLEDSAVYLCASSLSGRGYTFGSGTRLTVV.

The rearrangement joins TRBV6-6 to TRBJ2-3, with TRBD2 identical over 8 bases. The J segment lost 4 bases and the V segment lost 2 bases, leaving 8 bases of the junction unmatched. From germline, CDR1 is MNHNY and CDR2 SVGAGI (reference sequence). This CDR3 is built from 16 residues. CDR3 bases: TGTGCCAGCAGTTACGCGGGGGCGGGGGGTCCAGATACGCAGTATTTT. Residues: CASSYAGAGGPDTQYF.

J is TRBJ2-6 and V is TRBV9; D is unresolved. Per germline, CDR1 SGDLS and CDR2 YYNGEE. Trimming pared 4 bases from V and 0 bases from J, leaving 5 bases between. This CDR3 spans 14 amino acids. The CDR3 region has the DNA TGTGCCAGCAGCCCCCCCTCTGGGGCCAACGTCCTGACTTTC. Translation: CASSPPSGANVLTF. Filled out from reference TRBV9 and TRBJ2-6, the complete variable domain reads DSGVTQTPKHLITATGQRVTLRCSPRSGDLSVYWYQQSLDQGLQFLIQYYNGEERAKGNILERFSAQQFPDLHSELNLSSLELGDSALYFCASSPPSGANVLTFGAGSRLTVL.

This clone was found once. The chain has TRBV7-2 and TRBJ2-7; the match to TRBD1 covers 7 bases. The CDR3 has 17 residues. Germline V CDR1 and CDR2: SGHTA, FQGNSA. J was trimmed by 3 bases and V by 5 bases; bases with no gene match: 16. The CDR3 here is CASSLSTGPPTNYEQYF. DNA of the CDR3: TGTGCCAGCAGCCTCTCGACAGGGCCGCCTACTAACTACGAGCAGTACTTC.

The chain employs TRBV11-2 and TRBJ2-4, with TRBD1 identical over 7 bases. The CDR3 consists of 14 residues. The V segment lost 5 bases and the J segment 8 bases; nucleotides outside the gene matches: 9. Germline V gives CDR1 SGHAT, CDR2 FQNNGV. The CDR3 nucleotides are TGTGCCAGCAGCAACCGGGACAGTCGGGACATTCAGTACTTC. Amino acids: CASSNRDSRDIQYF.

This clone was recorded only once. The rearrangement joins TRBV5-6 to TRBJ1-2, with 9 bases fitting TRBD1. The CDR3 is 14 residues long. Germline V gene sequence: CDR1 SGHDT, CDR2 YYEEEE. V lost 4 bases, J lost 4 bases, and 5 bases stayed unmatched. CDR3 DNA: TGTGCCAGCAGCAGGGACAGGGTCGGCTATGGCTACACCTTC. Protein sequence: CASSRDRVGYGYTF.

The chain combines TRBV20-1 with TRBJ1-2, with D uncertain. The CDR3 has 11 amino acids. V shed 6 bases and J shed 8 bases, with 13 bases lying between them. Germline CDR1 is DFQATT and CDR2 is SNEGSKA (reference sequence). The DNA of the CDR3 is TGCAGTGCGGCGGCAGGCTCCGGCTACACCTTC. This codes for CSAAAGSGYTF.

J is TRBJ2-7 and V is TRBV7-2, with D unresolved. The CDR3 runs 14 residues. Trimming took off 1 base at V and 1 base at J, with 8 bases between the two ends. Germline CDR1 SGHTA, CDR2 FQGNSA. CDR3 DNA sequence: TGTGCCAGCAGCTTAGTTCGGGCTTCCTACGAGCAGTACTTC. Encoded protein: CASSLVRASYEQYF.

The chain combines TRBV28 with TRBJ2-2, with D tentatively TRBD1 (6 bases). The germline V and J ends were trimmed by 6 bases and 6 bases, with 8 bases remaining between them. Germline V CDR1 and CDR2: MDHEN, SYDVKM. The CDR3 spans 12 residues. CDR3 amino acids: CASSRQAGELFF. The DNA of the CDR3 is TGTGCCAGCAGCAGACAGGCCGGGGAGCTGTTTTTT.

The rearrangement joins TRBV28 to TRBJ2-7, with 9 bases lining up with TRBD2. The CDR3 extends over 15 amino acids. J gave up 6 bases and V 3 bases, and 9 bases lay outside the gene matches. In germline, CDR1 is MDHEN, CDR2 SYDVKM. The CDR3 loop reads CASSFPRQTSGEQYF. CDR3 nucleotide sequence: TGTGCCAGCAGTTTCCCCCGCCAGACTAGCGGCGAGCAGTACTTC.

The chain employs TRBV18 and TRBJ1-1; the match to TRBD1 covers 7 bases. Germline V lookup: CDR1 KGHSH, CDR2 LQKENI. Unmatched junction bases numbered 5, after V lost 3 bases and J lost 4 bases. This CDR3 is 14 amino acids long. CDR3 in amino acids: CASSPIAGGTEAFF. For the CDR3, the DNA is TGTGCCAGCTCACCTATTGCAGGGGGCACTGAAGCTTTCTTT.

The chain combines TRBV9 with TRBJ1-6; 8 nucleotides line up with TRBD1. Germline-derived CDR1 and CDR2 are SGDLS and YYNGEE. V was pared by 0 bases and J by 10 bases, with 6 bases of the junction left unmatched. The CDR3 is made up of 15 amino acids. The CDR3 coding sequence is TGTGCCAGCAGCGTAGCGGAGACAGGGGTGTCACCCCTCCACTTT. Translated, it gives CASSVAETGVSPLHF.

The chain couples TRBV18 to TRBJ1-1; TRBD1 agrees at 8 bases. Germline CDR1 and CDR2: KGHSH and LQKENI. V lost 3 bases to trimming and J lost 7 bases; unmatched junction nucleotides: 4. CDR3 length equals 13 residues. The CDR3 here is CASSPQGAYEAFF. CDR3 coding DNA: TGTGCCAGCTCACCCCAGGGGGCGTATGAAGCTTTCTTT.

J is TRBJ2-2 and V is TRBV5-4; 9 positions agree with TRBD1. This CDR3 region has 15 residues. The V gene's germline CDR1 is SGHNT and CDR2 YYREEE (reference sequence). Trimming took 4 bases from V and 14 from J; bases not matched to a gene: 15. DNA for the CDR3: TGTGCCAGCAGCATCCGGGACAGGGAAGCGGAGGGTCTGTTTTTT. Translating it yields CASSIRDREAEGLFF.

The rearrangement joins TRBV6-5 to TRBJ2-1, with 7 nucleotides matching TRBD2. V lost 2 bases and J lost 4; bases outside the gene matches: 8. Germline V gene sequence: CDR1 MNHEY, CDR2 SVGAGI. The CDR3 contains 16 residues. Here the CDR3 reads CASSYSSGVAYNEQFF. CDR3 DNA sequence: TGTGCCAGCAGTTACAGCAGCGGGGTCGCGTACAATGAGCAGTTCTTC.

J is TRBJ2-3 and V is TRBV9; possible D gene TRBD2, 5 bases. CDR1 is SGDLS, CDR2 YYNGEE, per germline. The CDR3 is made up of 16 amino acids. The ends were cut back, 3 bases at V and 2 bases at J, with 16 bases in the middle. In DNA form, the CDR3 reads TGTGCCAGCAGCGGGCTGGGAAGCGGACTCACAGATACGCAGTATTTT. It translates to CASSGLGSGLTDTQYF.

The chain has TRBV7-2 and TRBJ2-7; D perhaps matches TRBD2 (7 bases). The CDR3 contains 15 residues. The V and J ends lost 9 bases and 0 bases respectively, with 18 bases between them. Per germline, CDR1 SGHTA and CDR2 FQGNSA. CDR3 bases: TGTGCCAGTTCTTCCCGCGGGGGCGGCTCCTACGAGCAGTACTTC. Translated, it gives CASSSRGGGSYEQYF.

This clone has only one observation. This chain uses TRBV7-8 with TRBJ1-1, with D possibly being TRBD1 (6 bases). Germline CDR1 SGHVS, CDR2 FQNEAQ. Trimming stripped 4 bases from V and 2 bases from J, with 8 bases between. This CDR3 is 13 amino acids long. The CDR3 nucleotides read TGTGCCAGCAGCTCGGACAGCAACACTGAAGCTTTCTTT. Residues: CASSSDSNTEAFF.

To note about this clone: This sample includes further DNA sequences coding for the same CDR3. The chain is built from TRBV11-3 and TRBJ2-5, with 7 bases fitting TRBD2. With 3 bases clipped from V and 1 base from J, the junction kept 2 bases outside the gene matches. The CDR3 is 14 amino acids. Germline loops: CDR1 SGHNT, CDR2 YENEEA. For the CDR3, the DNA is TGTGCCAGCAGCTTGGGGGGGTCCCAAGAGACCCAGTACTTC. It specifies CASSLGGSQETQYF.

The V and J genes are TRBV18 and TRBJ1-4; D is undetermined. V lost 1 base and J 8 bases, leaving 8 bases between the germline ends. The length of the CDR3 is 13 residues. Germline V gene sequence: CDR1 KGHSH, CDR2 LQKENI. CDR3 in amino acids: CASSPQAGEKLFF. The CDR3 DNA is TGTGCCAGCTCACCACAGGCGGGAGAAAAACTGTTTTTT.

The chain recombines TRBV5-4 with TRBJ1-1, with TRBD1 matching over 7 bases. CDR1 is SGHNT and CDR2 is YYREEE in the germline V gene (reference sequence). With V trimmed by 4 bases and J by 4 bases, 7 bases remained unmatched. This CDR3 region has 14 residues. CDR3 in DNA: TGTGCCAGCAGCCCCCCGGACAGGCGCACTGAAGCTTTCTTT. Translation: CASSPPDRRTEAFF.

This rearrangement joins TRBV6-1 to TRBJ1-5, with D perhaps matching TRBD1 (6 bases). Germline V gene data show CDR1 as MNHNS and CDR2 as SASEGT. V was pared by 0 bases and J by 3 bases, with 15 bases between. The CDR3 spans 17 residues. CDR3 region: CASSEATGRAINQPQHF. For the CDR3, the DNA is TGTGCCAGCAGTGAAGCTACAGGGAGGGCGATCAATCAGCCCCAGCATTTT.

V and J are TRBV7-9 and TRBJ1-6; TRBD1 is a possible D gene (5 bases). The CDR3 has 16 amino acids. V was pared by 1 base and J by 6 bases, with 13 bases between. The germline V gene has CDR1 SEHNR and CDR2 FQNEAQ (reference sequence). The CDR3 DNA reads TGTGCCAGCAGCTTAGGAGGGGATGGGATTAATTCACCCCTCCACTTT. It codes for CASSLGGDGINSPLHF.

J is TRBJ2-7 and V is TRBV10-3; a weak D match, TRBD1 (5 bases). The germline CDR1 and CDR2 sequences are ENHRY and SYGVKD. The CDR3 is 14 amino acids. V was cut by 6 bases and J by 1 base, with 13 bases left in between. The CDR3 bases are TGTGCCATCAGGCCCCGACAGAGTTCCTACGAGCAGTACTTC. Protein product: CAIRPRQSSYEQYF.

The chain employs TRBV18 and TRBJ2-6, with a tentative D call TRBD1 (5 bases). The V gene's germline CDR1 is KGHSH and CDR2 LQKENI. V was pared by 6 bases and J by 0 bases, with 15 bases between. The CDR3 is 17 amino acids. CDR3 amino acids: CASSMTAQASGANVLTF. DNA of the CDR3: TGTGCCAGCTCTATGACAGCTCAAGCCTCTGGGGCCAACGTCCTGACTTTC.

The rearrangement links TRBV6-1 to TRBJ1-3; no clear D. The CDR3 is 16 residues long. Looked up from germline, CDR1 is MNHNS and CDR2 is SASEGT. Trimming took off 2 bases at V and 0 bases at J, with 11 bases between the two ends. The CDR3 reads CASSESGRGSGNTIYF. As DNA, the CDR3 is TGTGCCAGCAGTGAATCCGGGCGGGGCTCTGGAAACACCATATATTTT.

The CDR3 protein is CASSSDRDYEQYF. The CDR3 nucleotides read TGTGCCAGCAGCTCTGACAGGGACTACGAGCAGTACTTC. V gene TRBV11-2 combines with J gene TRBJ2-7, with 7 bases fitting TRBD1. The V and J ends lost 4 bases and 3 bases, in that order; junction bases with no gene match: 3. The germline CDR1 and CDR2 sequences are SGHAT and FQNNGV. The CDR3 contains 13 residues.